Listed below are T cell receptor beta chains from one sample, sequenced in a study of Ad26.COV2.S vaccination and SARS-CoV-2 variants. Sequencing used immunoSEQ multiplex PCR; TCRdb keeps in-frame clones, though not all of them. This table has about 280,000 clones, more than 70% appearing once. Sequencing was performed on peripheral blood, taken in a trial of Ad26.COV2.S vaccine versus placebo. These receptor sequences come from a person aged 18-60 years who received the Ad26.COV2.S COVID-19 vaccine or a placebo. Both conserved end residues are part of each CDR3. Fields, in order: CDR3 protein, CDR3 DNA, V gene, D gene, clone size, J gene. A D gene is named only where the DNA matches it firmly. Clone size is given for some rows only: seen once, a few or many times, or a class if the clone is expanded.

CASSQGRRNWDIQYF | TGCGCCAGCAGCCAAGGAAGGCGGAATTGGGACATTCAGTACTTC | TRBV4-1 | NA | few | TRBJ2-4
CASSLSGRPGTTEAFF | TGTGCCAGCAGCTTAAGCGGCCGTCCAGGGACCACTGAAGCTTTCTTT | TRBV7-3 | NA | once | TRBJ1-1
CASRGQTYSPLHF | TGTGCCAGCAGGGGACAGACCTATTCACCCCTCCACTTT | TRBV28 | TRBD1 | NA | TRBJ1-6
CASSFQGVGQPQHF | TGTGCCAGCAGCTTTCAGGGTGTGGGACAGCCCCAGCATTTT | TRBV5-6 | NA | NA | TRBJ1-5
CASSMTSGRAGDTQYF | TGTGCCAGCAGTATGACTAGCGGGAGGGCCGGAGATACGCAGTATTTT | TRBV2 | TRBD2 | NA | TRBJ2-3
CASSLTQGQPQHF | TGTGCCAGCAGTTTAACTCAAGGGCAGCCCCAGCATTTT | TRBV12-3/TRBV12-4 | NA | NA | TRBJ1-5
CASSQADRGDKLFF | TGCGCCAGCAGCCAGGCTGACAGGGGTGATAAACTGTTTTTT | TRBV4-1 | TRBD1 | NA | TRBJ1-4
CASSFSSNTEAFF | TGTGCCAGCTCCTTTTCGAGTAACACTGAAGCTTTCTTT | TRBV18 | NA | NA | TRBJ1-1
CASSLIGGLNEQFF | TGTGCCAGCAGCCTCATCGGGGGGTTAAATGAGCAGTTCTTC | TRBV3-1/TRBV3-2 | TRBD2 | NA | TRBJ2-1
CASSLGSYNEQFF | TGTGCCAGCAGCTTAGGATCCTACAATGAGCAGTTCTTC | TRBV7-9 | NA | NA | TRBJ2-1
CASSPTRDRGFTGELFF | TGTGCCAGCAGCCCAACCCGGGACAGAGGGTTCACCGGGGAGCTGTTTTTT | TRBV7-2 | TRBD1 | NA | TRBJ2-2
CASSREREGPYNEQFF | TGTGCCAGTAGTAGGGAGCGGGAGGGCCCCTACAATGAGCAGTTCTTC | TRBV19 | TRBD2 | NA | TRBJ2-1
CASSLGRGMDYEQYF | TGCGCCAGCAGCTTGGGGCGGGGAATGGACTACGAGCAGTACTTC | TRBV5-1 | NA | few | TRBJ2-7
CASSPPGRGSEQYF | TGTGCCAGCAGTCCCCCGGGCAGGGGGTCCGAGCAGTACTTC | TRBV27 | TRBD1 | few | TRBJ2-7
CASSIWDSSYNEQFF | TGTGCCAGTAGTATTTGGGACAGCTCCTACAATGAGCAGTTCTTC | TRBV19 | TRBD1 | NA | TRBJ2-1
CASSLAALAPAEAFF | TGTGCCAGCAGCTTGGCCGCGTTAGCCCCGGCTGAAGCTTTCTTT | TRBV5-5 | NA | NA | TRBJ1-1
CASLTGLQETQYF | TGTGCCAGCTTAACAGGGCTCCAAGAGACCCAGTACTTC | TRBV6-5 | NA | NA | TRBJ2-5
CASSFGREVVLYEQYF | TGTGCCAGCAGTTTTGGGCGGGAGGTTGTACTCTACGAGCAGTACTTC | TRBV27 | TRBD2 | NA | TRBJ2-7
CASTKQANTEAFF | TGTGCCAGCACTAAACAGGCGAACACTGAAGCTTTCTTT | TRBV27 | NA | NA | TRBJ1-1
CASSHRTGGVYTF | TGTGCCAGCAGCCATCGGACAGGGGGAGTCTACACCTTC | TRBV7-3 | TRBD1 | few | TRBJ1-2
CASSVVEAGSYNEQFF | TGTGCCAGCAGCGTAGTGGAGGCAGGCTCCTACAATGAGCAGTTCTTC | TRBV9 | NA | NA | TRBJ2-1
CASSSKQGAKNIQYF | TGTGCCAGCAGCTCAAAACAGGGGGCCAAAAACATTCAGTACTTC | TRBV7-2 | TRBD1 | NA | TRBJ2-4
CASSVLSFGDSGNTIYF | TGTGCCAGTAGTGTCCTATCGTTTGGGGACTCTGGAAACACCATATATTTT | TRBV19 | NA | NA | TRBJ1-3
CASSESRQIYNEQFF | TGCGCCAGCAGTGAGTCGCGTCAGATCTACAATGAGCAGTTCTTC | TRBV10-2 | NA | NA | TRBJ2-1
CASSLARSEKLFF | TGTGCCAGCAGCTTAGCGAGGAGTGAAAAACTGTTTTTT | TRBV11-2 | NA | few | TRBJ1-4
CASSYDPVNTEAFF | TGTGCCAGCAGTTACGATCCAGTAAACACTGAAGCTTTCTTT | TRBV6-2/TRBV6-3 | NA | NA | TRBJ1-1
CASSPTYNSPLHF | TGTGCCAGCAGCCCAACTTATAATTCACCCCTCCACTTT | TRBV6-2/TRBV6-3 | NA | NA | TRBJ1-6
CASSDIGAGNQPQHF | TGTGCCAGCAGTGACATAGGGGCGGGCAATCAGCCCCAGCATTTT | TRBV28 | NA | NA | TRBJ1-5
CASSEEGWGLAGGETQYF | TGTGCCAGCAGTGAAGAGGGATGGGGACTAGCGGGAGGCGAGACCCAGTACTTC | TRBV2 | TRBD2 | NA | TRBJ2-5
CSVDQRNTEAFF | TGCAGCGTTGACCAGAGGAACACTGAAGCTTTCTTT | TRBV29-1 | NA | NA | TRBJ1-1
CAWSRSSVHGNEQFF | TGTGCCTGGAGTCGCTCTAGCGTCCATGGGAATGAGCAGTTCTTC | TRBV30 | NA | NA | TRBJ2-1
CASSYAGLGGTQHF | TGTGCCAGCAGTTATGCCGGGCTGGGGGGGACCCAGCATTTT | TRBV6-2/TRBV6-3 | NA | NA | TRBJ1-5
CASSSSYSYFSGNTIYF | TGTGCCAGCAGCTCATCGTACAGCTATTTCTCTGGAAACACCATATATTTT | TRBV7-3 | NA | NA | TRBJ1-3
CASSYKRGGLGAFF | TGTGCCAGCAGTTACAAAAGGGGCGGGCTGGGAGCTTTCTTT | TRBV6-5 | NA | NA | TRBJ1-1
CSVESWVGDTEAFF | TGCAGCGTTGAGTCCTGGGTCGGGGACACTGAAGCTTTCTTT | TRBV29-1 | NA | NA | TRBJ1-1
CASEKPEGSSGNTIYF | TGTGCCAGCGAAAAGCCCGAGGGTAGTTCTGGAAACACCATATATTTT | TRBV19 | NA | NA | TRBJ1-3
CASSLNAGAEAFF | TGTGCCAGCAGCTTAAATGCAGGGGCTGAAGCTTTCTTT | TRBV11-3 | NA | NA | TRBJ1-1
CASSSGRGRANEKLFF | TGCGCCAGCAGCTCGGGCAGGGGCCGGGCTAATGAAAAACTGTTTTTT | TRBV5-1 | NA | NA | TRBJ1-4
CASSFGTDGLAVGEQYF | TGCGCCAGCAGCTTCGGGACAGATGGACTAGCGGTTGGGGAGCAGTACTTC | TRBV5-1 | TRBD2 | NA | TRBJ2-7
CASRKRGQGSNQPQHF | TGTGCCAGCAGGAAGAGGGGACAGGGAAGCAATCAGCCCCAGCATTTT | TRBV2 | TRBD1 | few | TRBJ1-5
CAWRGKMNTEAFF | TGTGCCTGGAGAGGGAAGATGAACACTGAAGCTTTCTTT | TRBV30 | NA | once | TRBJ1-1
CASSQDTSGSVSGELFF | TGCGCCAGCAGCCAAGATACTAGCGGGAGCGTATCCGGGGAGCTGTTTTTT | TRBV4-1 | TRBD2 | NA | TRBJ2-2
CAISVAGALYEQYF | TGTGCCATCTCTGTAGCGGGAGCTCTATACGAGCAGTACTTC | TRBV28 | TRBD2 | NA | TRBJ2-7
CAWTSGGETQYF | TGTGCCTGGACTAGCGGGGGAGAGACCCAGTACTTC | TRBV30 | TRBD2 | NA | TRBJ2-5
CASSVEGEGWEPQHF | TGTGCCAGCAGCGTAGAAGGTGAGGGGTGGGAGCCCCAGCATTTT | TRBV9 | NA | NA | TRBJ1-5
CAWRKSGTSNTGELFF | TGTGCCTGGAGAAAATCGGGGACTTCGAACACCGGGGAGCTGTTTTTT | TRBV30 | NA | NA | TRBJ2-2
CASSQYRLGPANYGYTF | TGCGCCAGCAGCCAATACCGACTGGGGCCAGCTAACTATGGCTACACCTTC | TRBV4-1 | NA | NA | TRBJ1-2
CASSFGREDGYTF | TGTGCCAGCAGTTTCGGCAGGGAGGATGGCTACACCTTC | TRBV12-3/TRBV12-4 | NA | NA | TRBJ1-2
CASTPIGIHKQFF | TGTGCCAGCACTCCTATAGGAATCCACAAACAGTTCTTC | TRBV25-1 | NA | NA | TRBJ2-1
CSALLGNTIYF | TGCAGTGCTCTTTTAGGAAACACCATATATTTT | TRBV20-1 | NA | few | TRBJ1-3